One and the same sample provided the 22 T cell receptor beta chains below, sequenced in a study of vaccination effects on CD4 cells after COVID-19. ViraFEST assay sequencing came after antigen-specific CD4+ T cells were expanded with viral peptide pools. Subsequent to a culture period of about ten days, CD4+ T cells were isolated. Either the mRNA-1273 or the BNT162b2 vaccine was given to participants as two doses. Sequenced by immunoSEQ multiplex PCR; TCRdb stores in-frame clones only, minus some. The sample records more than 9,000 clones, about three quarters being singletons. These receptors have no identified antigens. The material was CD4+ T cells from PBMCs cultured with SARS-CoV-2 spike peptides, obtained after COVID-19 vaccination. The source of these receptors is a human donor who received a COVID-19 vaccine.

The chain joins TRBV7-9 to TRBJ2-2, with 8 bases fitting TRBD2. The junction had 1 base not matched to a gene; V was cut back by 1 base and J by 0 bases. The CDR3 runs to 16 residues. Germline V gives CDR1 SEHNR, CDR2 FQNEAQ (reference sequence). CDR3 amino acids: CASSLVRGANTGELFF. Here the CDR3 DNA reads TGTGCCAGCAGCTTAGTGCGGGGGGCGAACACCGGGGAGCTGTTTTTT.

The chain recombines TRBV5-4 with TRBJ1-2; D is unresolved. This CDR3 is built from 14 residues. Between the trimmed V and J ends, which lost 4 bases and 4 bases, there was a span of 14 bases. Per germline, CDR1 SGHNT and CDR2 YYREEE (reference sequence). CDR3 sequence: CASSRYTDPYGYTF. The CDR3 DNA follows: TGTGCCAGCAGCCGTTACACGGACCCCTATGGCTACACCTTC.

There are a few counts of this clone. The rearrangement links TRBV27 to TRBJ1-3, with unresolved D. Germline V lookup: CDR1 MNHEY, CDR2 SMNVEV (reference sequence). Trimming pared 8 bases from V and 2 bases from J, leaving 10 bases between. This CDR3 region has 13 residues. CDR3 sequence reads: CASWTMAGNTIYF. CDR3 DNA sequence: TGTGCCAGCTGGACTATGGCTGGAAACACCATATATTTT.

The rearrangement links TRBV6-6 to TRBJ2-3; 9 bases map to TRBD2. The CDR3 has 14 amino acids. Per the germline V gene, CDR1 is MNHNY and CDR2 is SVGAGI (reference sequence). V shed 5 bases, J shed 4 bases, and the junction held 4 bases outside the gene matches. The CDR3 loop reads CASSPGLASDTQYF. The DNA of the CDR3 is TGTGCCAGCAGTCCCGGACTAGCGTCAGATACGCAGTATTTT.

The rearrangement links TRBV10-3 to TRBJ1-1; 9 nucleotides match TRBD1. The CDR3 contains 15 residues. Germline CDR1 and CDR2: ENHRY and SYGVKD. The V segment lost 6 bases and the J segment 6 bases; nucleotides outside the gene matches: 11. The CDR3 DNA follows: TGTGCCATCAGGGGGGGGGACAGGGAATTTGCTGAAGCTTTCTTT. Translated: CAIRGGDREFAEAFF.

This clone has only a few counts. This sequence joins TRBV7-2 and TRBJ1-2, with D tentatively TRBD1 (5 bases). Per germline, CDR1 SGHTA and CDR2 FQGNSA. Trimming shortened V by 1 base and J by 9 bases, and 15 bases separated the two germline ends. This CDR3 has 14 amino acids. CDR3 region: CASSLVGANPSYTF. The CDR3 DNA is TGTGCCAGCAGCTTAGTAGGGGCCAACCCAAGCTACACCTTC.

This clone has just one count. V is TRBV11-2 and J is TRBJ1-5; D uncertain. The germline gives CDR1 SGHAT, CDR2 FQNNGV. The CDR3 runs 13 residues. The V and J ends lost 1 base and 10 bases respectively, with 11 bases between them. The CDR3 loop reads CASSLGSTVPQHF. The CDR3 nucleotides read TGTGCCAGCAGCTTAGGTTCTACAGTACCCCAGCATTTT. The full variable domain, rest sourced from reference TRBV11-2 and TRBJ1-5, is EAGVAQSPRYKIIEKRQSVAFWCNPISGHATLYWYQQILGQGPKLLIQFQNNGVVDDSQLPKDRFSAERLKGVDSTLKIQPAKLEDSAVYLCASSLGSTVPQHFGDGTRLSIL.

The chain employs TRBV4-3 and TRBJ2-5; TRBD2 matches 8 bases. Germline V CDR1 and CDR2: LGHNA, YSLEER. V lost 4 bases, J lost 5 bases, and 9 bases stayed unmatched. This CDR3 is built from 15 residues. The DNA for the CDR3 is TGCGCCAGCAGCCCTCGGGGGGGGCCTTATGAGACCCAGTACTTC. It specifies CASSPRGGPYETQYF.

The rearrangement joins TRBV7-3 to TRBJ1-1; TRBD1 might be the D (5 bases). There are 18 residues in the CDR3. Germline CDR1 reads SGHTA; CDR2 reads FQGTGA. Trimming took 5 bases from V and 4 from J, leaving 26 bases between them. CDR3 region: CASSLGQPAVAGGTEAFF. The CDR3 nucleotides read TGTGCCAGCAGCCTGGGGCAGCCCGCGGTCGCGGGGGGCACTGAAGCTTTCTTT.

DNA for the CDR3: TGTGCCAGTAGTTCTGGCCGCCGCCCTGCAACTAATGAAAAACTGTTTTTT. As protein: CASSSGRRPATNEKLFF. V and J are TRBV19 and TRBJ1-4; D is uncertain. This CDR3 region has 17 residues. The germline V gene has CDR1 LNHDA and CDR2 SQIVND (reference sequence). The V end was cut by 5 bases, the J end by 0 bases, with 16 bases between.

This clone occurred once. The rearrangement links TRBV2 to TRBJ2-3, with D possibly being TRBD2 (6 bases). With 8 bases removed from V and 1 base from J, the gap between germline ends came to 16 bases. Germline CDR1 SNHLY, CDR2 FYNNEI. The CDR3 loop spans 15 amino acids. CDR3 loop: CASGDFQHGTDTQYF. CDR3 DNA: TGTGCCAGCGGGGACTTTCAACACGGCACAGATACGCAGTATTTT.

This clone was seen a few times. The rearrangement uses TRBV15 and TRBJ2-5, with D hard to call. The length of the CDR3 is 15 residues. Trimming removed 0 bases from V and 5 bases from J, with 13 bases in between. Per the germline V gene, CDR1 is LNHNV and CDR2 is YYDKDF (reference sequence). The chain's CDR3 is CATSRDGAVWETQYF. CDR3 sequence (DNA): TGTGCCACCAGCAGAGATGGAGCAGTCTGGGAGACCCAGTACTTC.

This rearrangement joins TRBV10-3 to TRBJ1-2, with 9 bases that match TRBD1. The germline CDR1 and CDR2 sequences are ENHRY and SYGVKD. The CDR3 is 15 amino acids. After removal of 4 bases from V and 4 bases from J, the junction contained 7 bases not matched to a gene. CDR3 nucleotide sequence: TGTGCCATCAGTGCTGGGGGACAGGGCGGCTATGGCTACACCTTC. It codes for CAISAGGQGGYGYTF.

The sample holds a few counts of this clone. CDR3 bases: TGTGCCAGCAGCCTCCAGGGGGACTCCTACGAGCAGTACTTC. Amino acids: CASSLQGDSYEQYF. This chain joins TRBV3-1 (or the pseudogene TRBV3-2) and TRBJ2-7, with 7 bases matching TRBD1. The J segment lost 0 bases and the V segment lost 4 bases, leaving 3 bases of the junction unmatched. This CDR3 is built from 14 residues. From germline, CDR1 is LGHDT and CDR2 YNNKEL (reference sequence).

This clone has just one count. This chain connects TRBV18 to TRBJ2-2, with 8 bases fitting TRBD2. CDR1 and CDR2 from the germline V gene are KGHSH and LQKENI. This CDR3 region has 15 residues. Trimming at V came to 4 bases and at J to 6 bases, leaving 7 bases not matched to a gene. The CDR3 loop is CASSQAGGSAGELFF. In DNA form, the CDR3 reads TGTGCCAGCTCACAGGCGGGAGGCTCGGCCGGGGAGCTGTTTTTT.

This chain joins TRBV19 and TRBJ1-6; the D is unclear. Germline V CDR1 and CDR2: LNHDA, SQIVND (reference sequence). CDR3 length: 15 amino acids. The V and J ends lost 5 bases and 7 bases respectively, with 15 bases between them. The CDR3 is CASSVPGPSNSPLHF. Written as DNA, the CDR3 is TGTGCCAGTAGTGTCCCAGGACCCTCGAATTCACCCCTCCACTTT.

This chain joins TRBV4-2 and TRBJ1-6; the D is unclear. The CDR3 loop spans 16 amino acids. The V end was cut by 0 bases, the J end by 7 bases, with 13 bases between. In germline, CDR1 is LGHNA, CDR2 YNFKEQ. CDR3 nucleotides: TGTGCCAGCAGCCAAGATCCGGCAGTTGGGAATTCACCCCTCCACTTT. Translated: CASSQDPAVGNSPLHF.

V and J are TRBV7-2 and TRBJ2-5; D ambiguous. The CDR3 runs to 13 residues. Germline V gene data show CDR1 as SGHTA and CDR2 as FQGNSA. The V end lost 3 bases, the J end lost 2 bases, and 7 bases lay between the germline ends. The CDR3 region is CASSFEAQETQYF. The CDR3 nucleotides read TGTGCCAGCAGCTTTGAGGCACAAGAGACCCAGTACTTC.

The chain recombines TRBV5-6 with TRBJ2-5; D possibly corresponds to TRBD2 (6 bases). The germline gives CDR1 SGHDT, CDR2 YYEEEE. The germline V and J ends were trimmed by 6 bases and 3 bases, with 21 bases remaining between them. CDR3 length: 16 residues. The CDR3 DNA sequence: TGTGCCAGCATACTGTTTGGGGACTTGCAGAAAGAGACCCAGTACTTC. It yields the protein CASILFGDLQKETQYF.

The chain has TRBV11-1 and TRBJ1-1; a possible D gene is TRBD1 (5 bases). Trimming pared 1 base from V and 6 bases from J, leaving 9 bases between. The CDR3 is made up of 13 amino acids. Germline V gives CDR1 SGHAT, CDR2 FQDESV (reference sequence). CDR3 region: CASSLDRFAEAFF. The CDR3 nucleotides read TGTGCCAGCAGCTTAGACAGGTTCGCTGAAGCTTTCTTT. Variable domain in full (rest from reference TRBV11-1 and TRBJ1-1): EAEVAQSPRYKITEKSQAVAFWCDPISGHATLYWYRQILGQGPELLVQFQDESVVDDSQLPKDRFSAERLKGVDSTLKIQPAELGDSAMYLCASSLDRFAEAFFGQGTRLTVV.

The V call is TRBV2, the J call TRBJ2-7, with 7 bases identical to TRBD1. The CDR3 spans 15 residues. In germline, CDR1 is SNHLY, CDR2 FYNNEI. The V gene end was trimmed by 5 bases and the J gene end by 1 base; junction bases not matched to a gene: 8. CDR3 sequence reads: CASSRVPQGSYEQYF. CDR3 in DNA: TGTGCCAGCAGTCGAGTTCCACAGGGGTCCTACGAGCAGTACTTC.

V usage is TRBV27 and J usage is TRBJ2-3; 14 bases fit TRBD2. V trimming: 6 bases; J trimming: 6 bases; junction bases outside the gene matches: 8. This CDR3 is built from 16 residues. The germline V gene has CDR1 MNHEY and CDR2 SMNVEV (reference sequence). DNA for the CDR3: TGTGCCAGCAGCCTCGGGACTAGCGGGAGAGGTGATACGCAGTATTTT. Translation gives CASSLGTSGRGDTQYF.